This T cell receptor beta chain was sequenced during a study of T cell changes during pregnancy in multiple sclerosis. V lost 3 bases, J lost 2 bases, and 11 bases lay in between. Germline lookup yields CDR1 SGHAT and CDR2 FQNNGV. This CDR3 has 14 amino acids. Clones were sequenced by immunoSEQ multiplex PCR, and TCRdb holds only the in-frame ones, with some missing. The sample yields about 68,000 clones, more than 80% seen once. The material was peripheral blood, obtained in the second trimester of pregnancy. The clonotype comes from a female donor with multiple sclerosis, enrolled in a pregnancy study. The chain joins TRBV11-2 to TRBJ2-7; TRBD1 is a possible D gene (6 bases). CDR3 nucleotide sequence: TGTGCCAGCAGCTTGACACAGGGTACCTACGAGCAGTACTTC. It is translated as CASSLTQGTYEQYF.